The 29 T cell receptor beta chains reported below all come from one sample, sequenced in a study of shared clonotypes between healthy human individuals. The data were produced by immunoSEQ multiplex PCR, yet TCRdb's version contains in-frame clones alone and is incomplete. This sample has around 1,100,000 clones, with about 80% found just once. The sample was memory CD4+ T cells from PBMCs. Subset noted: CD45RA-negative fraction. These receptors all come from a young man in good health. Some clones in this sample may be carry-over from other donors' samples.

This clone was picked up a small number of times. This chain connects TRBV19 to TRBJ1-4; tentatively, D is TRBD1 (6 bases). CDR3 length equals 15 residues. Looked up from germline, CDR1 is LNHDA and CDR2 is SQIVND (reference sequence). Trimming left V 5 bases short and J 6 bases short, with 16 bases between. The CDR3 is CASSLTGRTHEKLFF. In nucleotides, the CDR3 is TGTGCCAGTAGTTTAACAGGGAGGACTCATGAAAAACTGTTTTTT. Together with reference TRBV19 and TRBJ1-4, the CDR3 gives the full variable domain: DGGITQSPKYLFRKEGQNVTLSCEQNLNHDAMYWYRQDPGQGLRLIYYSQIVNDFQKGDIAEGYSVSREKKESFPLTVTSAQKNPTAFYLCASSLTGRTHEKLFFGSGTQLSVL.

On this clone: One end of the junction varies from germline; a read error may be responsible. This chain connects TRBV6-1 to TRBJ2-7; 8 bases fit TRBD1. In germline, CDR1 is MNHNS, CDR2 SASEGT. CDR3 length equals 13 residues. Written as DNA, the CDR3 is TGTGCCAGCAGTAGTGGACAGGGAAGGGATTTAAGCTTC. Translated, it gives CASSSGQGRDLSF.

The rearrangement uses TRBV5-1 and TRBJ2-3, with TRBD2 matching 9 bases. The CDR3 is made up of 15 amino acids. CDR1 and CDR2 from the germline V gene are SGHRS and YFSETQ. The trim removed 3 bases at V and 0 bases at J, leaving 2 bases unmatched. The CDR3: CASSWAGGSTDTQYF. The CDR3 bases are TGCGCCAGCAGCTGGGCGGGAGGGAGCACAGATACGCAGTATTTT.

The chain combines TRBV18 with TRBJ1-5, with TRBD1 matching 9 bases. In germline, CDR1 is KGHSH, CDR2 LQKENI. V was clipped by 5 bases and J by 7 bases; unmatched bases: 6. There are 14 residues in the CDR3. Here the CDR3 reads CASSSTDRGQPQHF. The CDR3 DNA sequence: TGTGCCAGCTCATCCACGGACAGGGGCCAGCCCCAGCATTTT.

DNA for the CDR3: TGTGCCAGCACACTCAAGAAGAGGTCGGAAGCGGGTGGAGCTTTCTTT. Translating it yields CASTLKKRSEAGGAFF. The rearrangement uses TRBV27 and TRBJ1-1; no definite D call. The CDR3 covers 16 residues. V lost 7 bases and J lost 10, with 28 bases in between. Germline-derived CDR1 and CDR2 are MNHEY and SMNVEV (reference sequence).

The chain joins TRBV30 to TRBJ2-1; no clear D gene. Germline assignment: CDR1 GTSNPN and CDR2 SVGIG (reference sequence). V was shortened by 3 bases and J by 1 base, with 7 bases between the two germline ends. This CDR3 is built from 13 residues. CDR3: CAWSRRSYNEQFF. CDR3 sequence (DNA): TGTGCCTGGAGCCGAAGATCCTACAATGAGCAGTTCTTC.

The CDR3: CASSLVQGGQSQHF. CDR3 sequence (DNA): TGTGCCAGCAGCTTAGTACAGGGAGGTCAATCCCAGCATTTT. J is TRBJ1-5 and V is TRBV7-8, with D possibly being TRBD1 (6 bases). Germline V gene data show CDR1 as SGHVS and CDR2 as FQNEAQ. The V end lost 1 base, the J end lost 11 bases, and 15 bases lay between the germline ends. This CDR3 contains 14 residues.

The chain employs TRBV18 and TRBJ2-7; the D gene is possibly TRBD2 (6 bases). CDR3 length: 16 residues. Germline CDR1 is KGHSH and CDR2 is LQKENI. Trimming cost V 4 bases and J 4 bases, with 20 bases left between them. The CDR3 region has the DNA TGTGCCAGCTCACTTCCGGGACTGGGATTAGTGTACGAGCAGTACTTC. This sequence encodes CASSLPGLGLVYEQYF. Full variable domain (outside the CDR3, taken from reference TRBV18 and TRBJ2-7): NAGVMQNPRHLVRRRGQEARLRCSPMKGHSHVYWYRQLPEEGLKFMVYLQKENIIDESGMPKERFSAEFPKEGPSILRIQQVVRGDSAAYFCASSLPGLGLVYEQYFGPGTRLTVT.

The chain links TRBV18 to TRBJ1-3, with D maybe TRBD1 (6 bases). The germline V and J ends were trimmed by 1 base and 2 bases, with 15 bases remaining between them. Germline assignment: CDR1 KGHSH and CDR2 LQKENI. The length of the CDR3 is 17 residues. CDR3: CASSPLIPGTPGNTIYF. CDR3 bases: TGTGCCAGCTCACCACTAATTCCAGGGACACCTGGAAACACCATATATTTT.

This clone is a singleton in its sample. Other DNA sequences in this specimen translate into the identical CDR3. The chain combines TRBV18 with TRBJ2-7, with 8 positions matching TRBD1. Germline CDR1 is KGHSH and CDR2 is LQKENI. The CDR3 loop spans 14 amino acids. V dropped 3 bases and J dropped 2; count of bases not matched to a gene: 3. CDR3 sequence reads: CASSPGTGPYEQYF. In DNA form, the CDR3 reads TGTGCCAGCTCACCCGGGACAGGTCCCTACGAGCAGTACTTC. Full variable domain (outside the CDR3, taken from reference TRBV18 and TRBJ2-7): NAGVMQNPRHLVRRRGQEARLRCSPMKGHSHVYWYRQLPEEGLKFMVYLQKENIIDESGMPKERFSAEFPKEGPSILRIQQVVRGDSAAYFCASSPGTGPYEQYFGPGTRLTVT.

This clone was picked up many times. This sample includes further DNA sequences coding for the same CDR3. The chain is built from TRBV25-1 and TRBJ1-3; no definite D call. CDR3 length: 14 amino acids. V lost 3 bases to trimming and J lost 2 bases, with 8 bases between them. Germline CDR1 and CDR2: MGHDK and SYGVNS. CDR3 in amino acids: CASSEAGAGNTIYF. Here the CDR3 DNA reads TGTGCCAGCAGTGAGGCCGGGGCTGGAAACACCATATATTTT.

The chain uses TRBV5-1 and TRBJ2-1; 12 nucleotides line up with TRBD2. This CDR3 comprises 15 residues. V gave up 4 bases and J gave up 14 bases; unmatched junction bases: 13. Germline V gene data show CDR1 as SGHRS and CDR2 as YFSETQ. CDR3 bases: TGCGCCAGCAGCCCCCCTAGCGGGAGGGCCCTAGGGGAGTTCTTC. Its translation: CASSPPSGRALGEFF.

V gene TRBV11-2 combines with J gene TRBJ2-7; the D gene could be TRBD1 or TRBD2 (6 bases each). From germline, CDR1 is SGHAT and CDR2 FQNNGV. The CDR3 runs 15 residues. Trimming shortened V by 4 bases and J by 6 bases, and 19 bases separated the two germline ends. CDR3 region: CASSSRGVTSAEQYF. In nucleotides, the CDR3 is TGTGCCAGCAGCTCGAGGGGGGTCACCTCCGCCGAGCAGTACTTC.

The V call is TRBV7-9, the J call TRBJ2-2; the D is unclear. Germline lookup yields CDR1 SEHNR and CDR2 FQNEAQ (reference sequence). The CDR3 contains 14 residues. V dropped 8 bases and J dropped 0 bases, with 10 bases sitting between them. This chain's CDR3 is CASRYSANTGELFF. CDR3 nucleotide sequence: TGTGCCAGCCGGTATTCGGCGAACACCGGGGAGCTGTTTTTT.

The rearrangement links TRBV7-3 to TRBJ1-5; D perhaps matches TRBD1 (6 bases). The V gene's germline CDR1 is SGHTA and CDR2 FQGTGA. The V end was cut by 5 bases, the J end by 2 bases, with 10 bases between. The CDR3 contains 14 residues. The CDR3 region has the DNA TGTGCCAGCAGCAAGACAGGACGCAATCAGCCCCAGCATTTT. Translating gives CASSKTGRNQPQHF.

This clone was recorded only once. This chain uses TRBV6-1 with TRBJ1-3, with no clear D. This CDR3 is 15 amino acids long. The ends were cut back, 1 base at V and 0 bases at J, with 7 bases in the middle. Germline lookup yields CDR1 MNHNS and CDR2 SASEGT. The CDR3 spells CASSEVSFSGNTIYF. The CDR3 DNA is TGTGCCAGCAGTGAAGTAAGCTTCTCTGGAAACACCATATATTTT.

The genes are TRBV7-9 and TRBJ2-3; 7 bases are a match to TRBD2. The CDR3 has 13 amino acids. V was clipped by 1 base and J by 12 bases; unmatched bases: 7. Germline V gives CDR1 SEHNR, CDR2 FQNEAQ (reference sequence). CDR3 in amino acids: CASSLDGGMSQYF. CDR3 sequence (DNA): TGTGCCAGCAGCTTAGACGGGGGGATGTCCCAGTATTTT.

This chain uses TRBV19 with TRBJ1-3; D is undetermined. The CDR3 has 12 residues. The V gene lost 4 bases and the J gene lost 4 bases, with 5 bases spanning the gap. Germline-derived CDR1 and CDR2 are LNHDA and SQIVND (reference sequence). The CDR3 spells CASSRDGNTIYF. CDR3 coding DNA: TGTGCCAGTAGTAGAGACGGAAACACCATATATTTT.

The chain has TRBV5-1 and TRBJ2-6, with 10 nucleotides matching TRBD1. The CDR3 contains 19 residues. Germline CDR1 SGHRS, CDR2 YFSETQ. V trimming: 3 bases; J trimming: 0 bases; junction bases outside the gene matches: 9. The CDR3 sequence: CASSWKRDRGHSGANVLTF. The DNA for the CDR3 is TGCGCCAGCAGCTGGAAAAGGGACAGGGGCCACTCTGGGGCCAACGTCCTGACTTTC.

The chain employs TRBV6-5 and TRBJ2-1, with D tentatively TRBD1 (5 bases). The CDR3 extends over 15 amino acids. V was cut by 7 bases and J by 3 bases, with 16 bases left in between. CDR1 and CDR2 from the germline V gene are MNHEY and SVGAGI. The CDR3 here is CASTYPGANYNEQFF. The CDR3 nucleotides read TGTGCCAGCACCTACCCTGGGGCTAACTACAATGAGCAGTTCTTC.

V and J are TRBV27 and TRBJ2-5, with D possibly being TRBD1 (5 bases). The CDR3 sequence is 18 residues long. The V end was cut by 6 bases, the J end by 2 bases, with 25 bases between. CDR1 and CDR2 (germline): MNHEY, SMNVEV (reference sequence). CDR3 DNA: TGTGCCAGCAGCCTAGACCCGGCCTCTATCCGACAGCAAGAGACCCAGTACTTC. Translated: CASSLDPASIRQQETQYF.

This clone has just a few counts. This chain connects TRBV7-8 to TRBJ1-2, with 8 positions matching TRBD1. The germline CDR1 and CDR2 sequences are SGHVS and FQNEAQ. The CDR3 is made up of 16 amino acids. J lost 5 bases, V lost 4 bases, and 12 bases had no gene match. CDR3 sequence: CASSSMDREAGYGYTF. The DNA for the CDR3 is TGTGCCAGCAGCTCGATGGACAGGGAAGCGGGGTATGGCTACACCTTC.

The chain couples TRBV7-2 to TRBJ1-3; D not resolved. Per the germline V gene, CDR1 is SGHTA and CDR2 is FQGNSA. V dropped 2 bases and J dropped 8 bases, with 7 bases sitting between them. This CDR3 has 12 residues. The CDR3 protein is CTSSLNRDTIYF. CDR3 in DNA: TGTACCAGCAGCTTAAATCGGGACACCATATATTTT.

Details on this clone: This specimen includes other DNA sequences encoding the same CDR3. This rearrangement joins TRBV7-2 to TRBJ2-7, with 9 nucleotides matching TRBD2. CDR1 and CDR2 from the germline V gene are SGHTA and FQGNSA. The J segment lost 0 bases and the V segment lost 4 bases, leaving 4 bases of the junction unmatched. The CDR3 is 15 residues long. Here the CDR3 reads CASSSTSGRSYEQYF. In DNA form, the CDR3 reads TGTGCCAGCAGCTCCACTAGCGGGCGCTCCTACGAGCAGTACTTC.

The CDR3 is CASNQLAGSTGELFF. The CDR3 DNA is TGTGCCAGCAACCAACTAGCGGGATCCACCGGGGAGCTGTTTTTT. The chain recombines TRBV9 with TRBJ2-2; 10 bases line up with TRBD2. V trimming: 6 bases; J trimming: 4 bases; junction bases outside the gene matches: 6. Germline V CDR1 and CDR2: SGDLS, YYNGEE. The CDR3 sequence is 15 residues long.

V and J are TRBV11-3 and TRBJ2-1; the D is unclear. CDR3 length: 13 residues. V was cut by 5 bases and J by 6 bases, with 11 bases left in between. Looked up from germline, CDR1 is SGHNT and CDR2 is YENEEA. Here the CDR3 DNA reads TGTGCCAGCAGCCCGCCTAATATCAATGAGCAGTTCTTC. Amino acids: CASSPPNINEQFF. The whole variable domain, remainder taken from reference TRBV11-3 and TRBJ2-1, is EAGVVQSPRYKIIEKKQPVAFWCNPISGHNTLYWYLQNLGQGPELLIRYENEEAVDDSQLPKDRFSAERLKGVDSTLKIQPAELGDSAVYLCASSPPNINEQFFGPGTRLTVL.

This chain uses TRBV12-5 with TRBJ1-1, with unresolved D. Looked up from germline, CDR1 is LGHNT and CDR2 is FRNRAP. The CDR3 spans 16 residues. V gave up 0 bases and J gave up 0 bases, with 11 bases separating them. CDR3 sequence (DNA): TGTGCTAGTGGTTTGGTATTAGGACCGATGAACACTGAAGCTTTCTTT. Protein: CASGLVLGPMNTEAFF.

The rearrangement uses TRBV10-3 and TRBJ2-5; TRBD1 aligns across 12 bases. This CDR3 spans 16 amino acids. Germline V gene lookup returns CDR1 ENHRY and CDR2 SYGVKD. V lost 0 bases, J lost 5 bases, and 4 bases stayed unmatched. CDR3 loop: CAISESGTGGAETQYF. CDR3 sequence (DNA): TGTGCCATCAGTGAGTCCGGGACAGGGGGCGCGGAGACCCAGTACTTC.

The chain has TRBV5-1 and TRBJ2-2; D is possibly TRBD1 or TRBD2 (5 bases each). This CDR3 has 14 amino acids. The V end was cut by 7 bases, the J end by 6 bases, with 16 bases between. CDR1 and CDR2 from the germline V gene are SGHRS and YFSETQ. CDR3: CASEGDVGAGELFF. The CDR3 bases are TGCGCCAGCGAGGGAGATGTAGGGGCCGGGGAGCTGTTTTTT.